The T cell receptor beta chain under discussion was sequenced for a study of vaccination effects on CD4 cells after COVID-19. Subsequent to a culture period of roughly 11 days, CD4+ T cells were isolated. Vaccine recipients had no previous SARS-CoV-2 infection; their nucleocapsid antibodies were negative. A word on this clone: Its antigen is not known.

Only in-frame clones appear in the TCRdb table, and some are missing; sequencing was by immunoSEQ multiplex PCR. The sample includes fewer than 75,000 clones, 77% of them seen just once. The V gene lost 6 bases and the J gene lost 1 base, with 9 bases spanning the gap. The V gene's germline CDR1 is SQVTM and CDR2 ANQGSEA. This CDR3 contains 13 residues. This receptor was taken from a human donor who received a COVID-19 vaccine. V and J are TRBV29-1 and TRBJ2-2; perhaps TRBD1 as D (5 bases). Specimen: CD4+ T cells from PBMCs cultured without peptide, collected before COVID-19 vaccination. Here the CDR3 DNA reads TGCAGCGTCGGACATCAGAACACCGGGGAGCTGTTTTTT. Protein product: CSVGHQNTGELFF.